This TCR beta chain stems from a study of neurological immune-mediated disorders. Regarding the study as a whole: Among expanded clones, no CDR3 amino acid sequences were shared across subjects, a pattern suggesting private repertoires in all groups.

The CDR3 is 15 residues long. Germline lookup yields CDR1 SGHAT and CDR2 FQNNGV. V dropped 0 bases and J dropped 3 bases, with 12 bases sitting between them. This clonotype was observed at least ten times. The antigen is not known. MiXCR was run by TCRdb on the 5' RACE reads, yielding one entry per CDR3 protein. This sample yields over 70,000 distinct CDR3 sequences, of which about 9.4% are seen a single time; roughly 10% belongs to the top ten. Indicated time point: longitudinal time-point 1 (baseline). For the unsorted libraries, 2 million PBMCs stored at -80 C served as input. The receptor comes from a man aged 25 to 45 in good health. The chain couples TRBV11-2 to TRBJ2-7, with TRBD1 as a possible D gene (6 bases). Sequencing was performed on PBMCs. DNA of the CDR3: TGTGCCAGCAGCTTAGACAGGGGCGCATTCTACGAGCAGTACTTC. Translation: CASSLDRGAFYEQYF.